This record looks at one T cell receptor (beta chain) sequence and its context. Its specificity is unknown. Germline V lookup: CDR1 MNHNS, CDR2 SASEGT. The CDR3 runs to 17 residues. Trimming took 3 bases from V and 0 from J; bases not matched to a gene: 4. Autoimmune disease history or systemic immunosuppression led to patient exclusion. The repertoire was sequenced with immunoSEQ multiplex PCR; TCRdb's copy has only in-frame clones and lacks some. The table has 75,000 or so clones, 84% seen once; the top ten hold approximately 8%. This entry is derived from a study of OX40 agonist ivuxolimab in advanced cancers. Background on the study: 30% to 40% of patients had received prior checkpoint inhibitor therapy. Findings and caveats of the study: In CD8+ T cells, expanded clones were on average more numerous than in CD4+. At 0.1 to 3.0 mg/kg and by week 6, CD4+ and CD8+ T cells in the blood had expanded clonally.

The TCR comes from an adult with an advanced solid tumor such as melanoma, head and neck, liver or kidney cancer. Sequenced material: CD4+ or CD8+ T cells sorted from blood, taken in a trial of the OX40 agonist ivuxolimab. The chain recombines TRBV6-1 with TRBJ2-3, with 12 bases identical to TRBD2. The CDR3, as DNA: TGTGCCAGCAGTGACGGACTAGCGGGGACTAGCACAGATACGCAGTATTTT. Encoded protein: CASSDGLAGTSTDTQYF.